This T cell receptor beta chain is from a study of draining lymph node invasion in breast cancer (dated by TCRdb to the early 2020s). A note on the overall study: Histology and cytokeratin immunohistochemistry were used to diagnose nodal metastasis, and EpCAM/CD45 flow cytometry was used to confirm the diagnosis. Matched non-invaded and tumor-invaded tumor-draining lymph nodes plus the primary tumor were contributed by each patient, with both Treg and Tconv subsets profiled. The separate targeted TCR sequencing included lymph nodes from five patients, and primary tumors were also sequenced for three of those five patients. In a separate targeted assay, sorted memory regulatory T cells and memory conventional CD4 T cells were compared across breast cancer tissues by bulk TCR-beta CDR3 sequencing. Results and caveats for the whole study, not just this receptor: The tumor top-100 clone tracking analysis could be carried out in only a couple of patients. In each tissue, about 13-22% of Treg TCRs were also present in Tconvs, a finding interpreted as suggesting peripheral induction of Tregs. Some of the top 100 tumor clones were detected in invaded and non-invaded nodes, and this detection was taken to suggest recirculation between tumor and draining nodes. In the targeted TCR-seq data, Tregs appeared to be more clonally expanded than Tconvs in all tissues, and lower diversity was found for both subsets in tumor than in lymph nodes. The data could not determine whether Treg conversion took place in a particular organ or whether converted Tregs recirculated between nodes and tumor. Shared TCRs between Treg and Tconv subsets were considered suggestive but not proof of common clonal origin.

Library construction relied on bulk RNA-seq. The listed sequencing device is Illumina HiSeq 2500. On the authors' methods: For the separate targeted TCR-seq dataset, MiXCR version 2.1.5 with default parameters extracted and quantified CDR3 sequences from raw reads. TCR-beta clones in the separate targeted TCR-seq dataset were defined according to the combination of V gene, J gene and CDR3 sequence. In the separate targeted TCR-seq dataset, clones with fewer than three counts were first removed, after which only the 90% most strongly expressed clones per sample were kept. In the separate targeted TCR-seq dataset, Treg-Tconv overlap was computed as shared clones divided by total Treg clones per tissue, times 100. TCRdb reprocessed the public reads (quality trimming at Q25 with fastp, clone calling with MiXCR) and kept in-frame beta chains. Identical CDR3 protein sequences are pooled into one entry, listed with their most common genes and DNA. The V and J calls follow TCRdb's processing rather than the paper's. This sample lists about 3,100 distinct CDR3 sequences; roughly half were detected once. The ten largest make up roughly 3.2% of the sample.

Memory regulatory T cells were isolated by sorting for CD4+ CD45RA- CD25high cells. Whether a tumor-draining lymph node counted as invaded or non-invaded depended on the presence or absence of metastatic tumor cells. Before staining and sorting, T cells were pre-enriched using a Miltenyi Pan T Cell isolation kit. Immunohistochemistry for estrogen receptor, progesterone receptor, HER2 and Ki-67 was used to characterize the primary tumors. Fresh surgical tissue was processed within a few hours after surgery by being cut into small fragments. Tissue fragments were enzymatically digested with Liberase TL plus DNase for 20 minutes and were then filtered through a 40-micrometer strainer. After DAPI live/dead staining, sorting was performed on a BD FACS Aria II with 98-99% purity. Sorted cells were lysed in TCL buffer and RNA was purified with a Norgen Single Cell RNA purification kit including DNase treatment.

V is cut back by 4 bases and J by 5 bases, with 5 bases in the junction unmatched. The germline V gene specifies SGHTA as CDR1 and FQGNSA as CDR2. Including the terminal cysteine and phenylalanine, the CDR3 comprises 15 residues. Only the CDR3 DNA stays, 45 bases, in frame from base 1. A word on this clonotype: Its antigen remains unidentified. Nothing much larger sits one base from this clone, and base qualities are not available.

The source material was sorted memory Tregs from a lymph node. In the paper's terms, the cell subset or site label means: CD45RA-negative sorted CD4+ T cells (memory Tconv or effector/memory Treg). The rearranged segments are TRBV7-2 and TRBJ2-5; TRBD2 lines up with 12 middle nucleotides. The clonotype comes from a female donor with luminal breast cancer. The CDR3 corresponds to CASSSSGGAGETQYF. The DNA sequence follows: TGTGCCAGCAGCTCTAGCGGGGGGGCGGGGGAGACCCAGTACTTC.